The clone carrying this TCR beta chain was counted a few times. As yet, its antigen is unknown. The sample holds other DNA sequences that translate to the same CDR3. A multiplex PCR was run with 60 Vbeta primers and 13 Jbeta primers. Authors' methods: Later work found approximately 87 million unique TCR beta chains, with about 10 million shared. Repertoires were generated with immunoSEQ multiplex PCR, while TCRdb's copy carries only in-frame clones and drops some. Clone size and V and J calls were adopted from that table, with D and trimming inferred from the DNA. The profile shows 100,000 or so clones, 78% of them singletons. V dropped 3 bases and J dropped 0; count of bases not matched to a gene: 1. The CDR3 covers 14 residues. Germline V CDR1 and CDR2: LNHDA, SQIVND (reference sequence). This record comes from a study of cytomegalovirus exposure and HLA in healthy donors. Study at large: Counted in an early data release were roughly 81 million unique TCRs from HLA-typed donors. Notes on the study in general: Within a later analysis, the majority of CMV-associated TCR beta chains appeared HLA-restricted. Sequencing artifact likely explains a cluster of highly shared sequence variants.

The sequence came from a man younger than 40 in good health and CMV-seronegative. Specimen: PBMCs. The chain couples TRBV19 to TRBJ2-7; 8 positions match TRBD1. CDR3 nucleotide sequence: TGTGCCAGTAGTATCGGACAGGGCTCCTACGAGCAGTACTTC. This encodes CASSIGQGSYEQYF.